A selection of T cell receptor beta chains follows, all from one sample in a study of blood T cell repertoires in COVID-19. The data were produced by immunoSEQ multiplex PCR, yet TCRdb's version contains in-frame clones alone and is incomplete. Of more than 85,000 clones listed, nearly 90% were seen once; the top ten hold roughly 4.9%. Input material: peripheral blood. Source of these receptors: a human donor in a cohort sampled during active COVID-19. Each CDR3 is given with its conserved first and last residue. A D gene is named only where the DNA matches it firmly.

CDR3 DNA,CDR3 protein,J gene,D gene,V gene
TGTGCCAGCAGTTTTTTTGGGGGGGGATTTAGGAATGGCTACACCTTC,CASSFFGGGFRNGYTF,TRBJ1-2,NA,TRBV27
TGTGCCAGCAGCTCCCCCGTGTTAGATGAGCAGTTCTTC,CASSSPVLDEQFF,TRBJ2-1,NA,TRBV5-4
TGTGCCAGCAGTTCGGCGGGCACAGATACGCAGTATTTT,CASSSAGTDTQYF,TRBJ2-3,NA,TRBV28
TGTGCCAGCAGCTGGGGACAGGGAGATGGCGAGACCCAGTACTTC,CASSWGQGDGETQYF,TRBJ2-5,TRBD1,TRBV11-2
TGTGCCAGCAGCCAAGGGGTGGGGCTCGGCTATGGCTACACCTTC,CASSQGVGLGYGYTF,TRBJ1-2,NA,TRBV3-1/TRBV3-2
TGTGCCACCACCATAGCGGGGGCCGCCTACAATGAGCAGTTCTTC,CATTIAGAAYNEQFF,TRBJ2-1,TRBD2,TRBV6-5
TGTGCCAGCAGCACACCTCGGACAGCAGTTAACTATGGCTACACCTTC,CASSTPRTAVNYGYTF,TRBJ1-2,NA,TRBV5-6
TGTGCCAGCAGTCGCCCTACCGGGACAGAAGTCCTGAACACTGAAGCTTTCTTT,CASSRPTGTEVLNTEAFF,TRBJ1-1,TRBD1,TRBV6-2/TRBV6-3
TGTGCCAGCAGCCTAGCGGGAGCGAGGGATGAGCAGTTCTTC,CASSLAGARDEQFF,TRBJ2-1,TRBD2,TRBV6-5
TGCGCCAGCAGCCCTGGTATTAGGGGGCATCTTGAGACCCAGTACTTC,CASSPGIRGHLETQYF,TRBJ2-5,TRBD1,TRBV5-1
TGTGCCAGCAGCTCCAGACAGGGGGCGAAGAACACTGAAGCTTTCTTT,CASSSRQGAKNTEAFF,TRBJ1-1,TRBD1,TRBV7-2
TGTGCCAGCAGACGAACTAGCGATGAGCAGTTCTTC,CASRRTSDEQFF,TRBJ2-1,TRBD2,TRBV6-5